One and the same sample provided the 18 T cell receptor beta chains below, sequenced in a study of T cell responses to AZD1222 COVID-19 vaccine. TCRdb's table, derived via immunoSEQ multiplex PCR, lists solely in-frame clones and lacks some. The sample gives around 50,000 clones, about 86% of which show up once; 10% is in the top ten. This specimen was peripheral blood, taken on day 0 of AZD1222 vaccination. The receptors come from an adult in good health.

This clone has just a few counts. The chain has TRBV12-3 or TRBV12-4 and TRBJ1-5; no definite D call. The CDR3 contains 13 residues. The V and J ends lost 3 bases and 0 bases respectively, with 3 bases between them. CDR3 in DNA: TGTGCCAGCAGTTTCAGTAGCAATCAGCCCCAGCATTTT. Encoded protein: CASSFSSNQPQHF.

This chain connects TRBV24-1 to TRBJ1-5; a weak D match, TRBD1 (5 bases). The CDR3 covers 14 residues. Trimming cost V 6 bases and J 0 bases, with 8 bases left between them. CDR1 is KGHDR, CDR2 SFDVKD, per germline. For the CDR3, the DNA is TGTGCCACCAGTCCAGGGTATAGCAATCAGCCCCAGCATTTT. Its protein is CATSPGYSNQPQHF.

The chain couples TRBV2 to TRBJ2-3; 13 bases match TRBD2. The V segment lost 4 bases and the J segment 4 bases; nucleotides outside the gene matches: 5. The CDR3 has 16 residues. From germline, CDR1 is SNHLY and CDR2 FYNNEI. In DNA form, the CDR3 reads TGTGCCAGCAGTGGATTGGGACTAGCGGGGTCAGATACGCAGTATTTT. Translated, it gives CASSGLGLAGSDTQYF.

Comment on this clone: The junction departs from germline at one end; a sequencing error may be responsible. The chain has TRBV7-7 and TRBJ2-3; 10 bases match TRBD2. Germline V gene data show CDR1 as SSHAT and CDR2 as FNYEAQ (reference sequence). The CDR3 is 15 amino acids. The chain's CDR3 is CASSPERGGQGTQYF. The CDR3 nucleotides read TGTGCTAGCAGCCCTGAGCGGGGGGGCCAAGGTACGCAGTATTTT. Based on the CDR3 plus reference TRBV7-7 and TRBJ2-3, the full variable domain is GAGVSQSPRYKVTKRGQDVTLRCDPISSHATLYWYQQALGQGPEFLTYFNYEAQPDKSGLPSDRFSAERPEGSISTLTIQRTEQRDSAMYRCASSPERGGQGTQYFGPGTRLTVL.

J is TRBJ2-5 and V is TRBV7-7; 9 bases agree with TRBD2. Trimming removed 2 bases from V and 2 bases from J; junction bases left unmatched: 12. CDR1 is SSHAT, CDR2 FNYEAQ, per germline (reference sequence). This CDR3 has 18 residues. DNA for the CDR3: TGTGCCAGCAGCTTATTTCTCCCTACTAGCGGGCGACAAGAGACCCAGTACTTC. Translating gives CASSLFLPTSGRQETQYF.

The rearrangement joins TRBV5-6 to TRBJ2-1; 10 bases fit TRBD2. Germline V gene data show CDR1 as SGHDT and CDR2 as YYEEEE. V was pared by 3 bases and J by 9 bases, with 9 bases of the junction left unmatched. This CDR3 has 15 amino acids. The CDR3 nucleotides are TGTGCCAGCAGCTCCCTAAGCGGGGGGGTAGGTGAGCAGTTCTTC. Translating gives CASSSLSGGVGEQFF.

The chain combines TRBV5-4 with TRBJ1-4; D gene ambiguous. The germline CDR1 and CDR2 sequences are SGHNT and YYREEE (reference sequence). The CDR3 extends over 14 amino acids. The V and J ends lost 0 bases and 8 bases respectively, with 11 bases between them. The CDR3 spells CASSLVLGEEKLFF. CDR3 coding DNA: TGTGCCAGCAGCTTGGTTCTGGGAGAAGAAAAACTGTTTTTT.

The CDR3 reads CASSYGQGGNYGYTF. The CDR3 DNA reads as TGTGCCAGCAGCTACGGACAGGGGGGAAACTATGGCTACACCTTC. The rearrangement links TRBV7-9 to TRBJ1-2; 10 nucleotides align to TRBD1. Per germline, CDR1 SEHNR and CDR2 FQNEAQ (reference sequence). The CDR3 contains 15 residues. Trimming at V came to 4 bases and at J to 2 bases, leaving 4 bases not matched to a gene.

This rearrangement joins TRBV4-2 to TRBJ1-4; D might be TRBD1 (5 bases). The V gene's germline CDR1 is LGHNA and CDR2 YNFKEQ. The CDR3 runs 13 residues. Between the trimmed V and J ends, which lost 5 bases and 13 bases, there was a span of 17 bases. CDR3: CASSSSREVGLFF. The CDR3 nucleotides read TGTGCCAGCAGCTCCTCCAGGGAAGTAGGACTGTTTTTT.

The chain couples TRBV29-1 to TRBJ1-2; 9 bases agree with TRBD1. The junction had 6 bases not matched to a gene; V was cut back by 8 bases and J by 8 bases. CDR3 length: 11 amino acids. Germline CDR1 reads SQVTM; CDR2 reads ANQGSEA. CDR3 region: CSTWTGAGYTF. The CDR3 nucleotides read TGCAGCACATGGACAGGGGCGGGCTACACCTTC. Complete variable domain (other parts from reference TRBV29-1 and TRBJ1-2): SAVISQKPSRDICQRGTSLTIQCQVDSQVTMMFWYRQQPGQSLTLIATANQGSEATYESGFVIDKFPISRPNLTFSTLTVSNMSPEDSSIYLCSTWTGAGYTFGSGTRLTVV.

This sequence joins TRBV7-5 and TRBJ2-4; the table names TRBD2, a call not compared with the DNA. TRBV7-5 is a recognized pseudogene. The CDR3 extends over 15 amino acids. CDR3 region: CVLSRERGAKNIQYF. In DNA form, the CDR3 reads TGTGTCCTCTCTCGGGAGAGAGGGGCCAAAAACATTCAGTACTTC.

The rearrangement joins TRBV7-2 to TRBJ1-5, with TRBD1 matching 7 bases. The V gene's germline CDR1 is SGHTA and CDR2 FQGNSA. Trimming cost V 4 bases and J 1 base; bases outside gene matches: 1. The CDR3 is 14 residues long. The CDR3 coding sequence is TGTGCCAGCAGCTCACAGGGGAGCAATCAGCCCCAGCATTTT. Encoded protein: CASSSQGSNQPQHF.

This clone has a single count. The V gene is TRBV7-2, the J gene TRBJ2-5; 11 positions match TRBD2. This CDR3 has 17 amino acids. Losses at the gene ends were 0 bases for V and 0 bases for J; bases not matched to a gene: 3. Germline V gives CDR1 SGHTA, CDR2 FQGNSA. CDR3 amino acids: CASSLAPSGGHQETQYF. CDR3 sequence (DNA): TGTGCCAGCAGCTTAGCGCCTAGCGGGGGGCACCAAGAGACCCAGTACTTC.

This chain joins TRBV29-1 and TRBJ2-7, with TRBD2 matching 8 bases. V gave up 4 bases and J gave up 0 bases; unmatched junction bases: 8. CDR1 is SQVTM, CDR2 ANQGSEA, per germline. This CDR3 is 15 amino acids long. The CDR3, as DNA: TGCAGCGTTGTATTACGGGAGGGCTCCTCCTACGAGCAGTACTTC. Translating gives CSVVLREGSSYEQYF.

J is TRBJ2-1 and V is TRBV7-7, with TRBD2 matching 11 bases. With V trimmed by 3 bases and J by 6 bases, 4 bases remained unmatched. The germline gives CDR1 SSHAT, CDR2 FNYEAQ (reference sequence). The CDR3 extends over 15 amino acids. The CDR3 loop reads CASSFGLAGPNEQFF. For the CDR3, the DNA is TGTGCCAGCAGCTTTGGACTAGCGGGTCCCAATGAGCAGTTCTTC.

The V gene is TRBV28, the J gene TRBJ1-2, with a possible D match to TRBD1 (6 bases). The CDR3 covers 13 residues. Trimming took off 9 bases at V and 5 bases at J, with 16 bases between the two ends. Germline-derived CDR1 and CDR2 are MDHEN and SYDVKM. The CDR3 spells CASHRGAVYGYTF. CDR3 DNA sequence: TGTGCCAGTCACCGGGGGGCGGTGTATGGCTACACCTTC.

In its sample, this clone was seen a few times. The germline gene is not matched at one end of the junction; a read error may be the cause. The gene calls are TRBV19 and TRBJ1-4; D remains unclear. The CDR3 contains 12 residues. Germline CDR1 LNHDA, CDR2 SQIVND (reference sequence). The CDR3 region has the DNA TGTGCAAGTAGTTGGACGGGAGAAAAACTGTTTTTT. It codes for CASSWTGEKLFF.

This clone was observed a few times. The rearrangement joins TRBV18 to TRBJ2-7, with D perhaps matching TRBD1 (5 bases). Germline loops: CDR1 KGHSH, CDR2 LQKENI. CDR3 length equals 14 residues. V was pared by 2 bases and J by 3 bases, with 11 bases between. This chain's CDR3 is CASSPRQGLYEQYF. The CDR3 nucleotides read TGTGCCAGCTCACCAAGGCAGGGCCTCTACGAGCAGTACTTC.